These 26 T cell receptor beta chains share one sample of origin, sequenced in a study of blood T cell repertoires in COVID-19. Generated by immunoSEQ multiplex PCR, the TCRdb table keeps only in-frame clones and is missing some. The sample holds fewer than 300,000 clones, around nine tenths seen once. Specimen: peripheral blood. The receptors shown here come from a woman aged 40 to 50 who had recovered from COVID-19.

The rearrangement joins TRBV21-1 to TRBJ2-5; the table gives TRBD1 as D, unverified against the DNA. TRBV21-1 corresponds to a pseudogene. This CDR3 comprises 15 residues. CDR3 loop: CASSPRDRGQETQYF. The CDR3 nucleotides read TGTGCCAGCAGCCCCCGAGACAGGGGCCAAGAGACCCAGTACTTC.

The V and J genes are TRBV10-3 and TRBJ1-5; D gene ambiguous. This CDR3 contains 12 residues. V lost 0 bases, J lost 9 bases, and 6 bases lay in between. CDR1 is ENHRY and CDR2 is SYGVKD in the germline V gene. CDR3 sequence (DNA): TGTGCCATCAGTGAGTCGATGGCGCCCCAGCATTTT. Translation: CAISESMAPQHF.

The chain carries TRBV11-3 and TRBJ2-1; 7 bases line up with TRBD2. The CDR3 loop spans 14 amino acids. With 5 bases clipped from V and 8 bases from J, the junction kept 9 bases outside the gene matches. Germline CDR1 SGHNT, CDR2 YENEEA. The DNA for the CDR3 is TGTGCCAGCAGCCCGGGGGGTGGCCGGGATGAGCAGTTCTTC. It translates to CASSPGGGRDEQFF.

The chain links TRBV14 to TRBJ2-7; 8 bases agree with TRBD2. The trim removed 4 bases at V and 2 bases at J, leaving 4 bases unmatched. Germline loops: CDR1 SGHDN, CDR2 FVKESK. This CDR3 contains 14 residues. In DNA, the CDR3 is TGTGCCAGCAGCCCGGGGGGGCTACCCTACGAGCAGTACGTC. Its protein is CASSPGGLPYEQYV.

The chain combines TRBV3-1 (or the pseudogene TRBV3-2) with TRBJ1-1; a possible D gene is TRBD1 (6 bases). Trimming took 3 bases from V and 0 from J, leaving 11 bases between them. This CDR3 spans 15 amino acids. Germline CDR1 reads LGHDT; CDR2 reads YNNKEL (reference sequence). In DNA, the CDR3 is TGTGCCAGCAGCCAGAGGACAGCAATGAACACTGAAGCTTTCTTT. It specifies CASSQRTAMNTEAFF.

This CDR3 is CASSPSRTGGNYGYTF. The CDR3 DNA is TGTGCCAGCAGTCCCTCCCGAACAGGGGGCAACTATGGCTACACCTTC. The chain links TRBV6-6 to TRBJ1-2, with TRBD1 identical over 9 bases. This CDR3 contains 16 residues. Germline V gene lookup returns CDR1 MNHNY and CDR2 SVGAGI (reference sequence). Trimming cost V 5 bases and J 2 bases; bases outside gene matches: 9.

The chain couples TRBV30 to TRBJ2-5, with TRBD2 matching over 12 bases. Trimming at V came to 5 bases and at J to 7 bases, leaving 8 bases not matched to a gene. The CDR3 length is 14 residues. From germline, CDR1 is GTSNPN and CDR2 SVGIG (reference sequence). The CDR3, as DNA: TGTGCCTGGCACCTCCTAGCGGGAGGGGGGACCCAGTACTTC. Translated, it gives CAWHLLAGGGTQYF.

The chain combines TRBV28 with TRBJ2-5; 10 bases fit TRBD2. The CDR3 has 16 amino acids. In germline, CDR1 is MDHEN, CDR2 SYDVKM. V shed 2 bases, J shed 5 bases, and the junction held 8 bases outside the gene matches. The CDR3 bases are TGTGCCAGCAGTTTAAGGCCTAGCGGGAGCGGGGAGACCCAGTACTTC. Translating it yields CASSLRPSGSGETQYF.

This chain uses TRBV18 with TRBJ1-1; 7 positions agree with TRBD1. Germline assignment: CDR1 KGHSH and CDR2 LQKENI. This CDR3 is built from 14 residues. The trim removed 4 bases at V and 4 bases at J, leaving 6 bases unmatched. CDR3 sequence: CASSQTGVGTEAFF. DNA of the CDR3: TGTGCCAGCTCACAAACAGGGGTGGGCACTGAAGCTTTCTTT.

Of note for this clone: The sample has other DNA sequences that encode this CDR3 too. V usage is TRBV6-2 or TRBV6-3 and J usage is TRBJ2-2; TRBD2 matches at 14 bases. CDR1 MNHEY and CDR2 SVGEGT come from the germline V gene. The CDR3 is made up of 17 amino acids. J lost 4 bases, V lost 0 bases, and 1 base had no gene match. CDR3 coding DNA: TGTGCCAGCAGTTACTCCGGACTAGCGGGAGGCACCGGGGAGCTGTTTTTT. This translates into CASSYSGLAGGTGELFF.

The rearrangement links TRBV7-9 to TRBJ1-4, with a weak D call TRBD1 (6 bases). Germline V gene data show CDR1 as SEHNR and CDR2 as FQNEAQ (reference sequence). The CDR3 extends over 12 amino acids. The V and J ends lost 11 bases and 6 bases respectively, with 13 bases between them. The CDR3 DNA follows: TGTGCCGGAGTGGCAGGGGATGAAAAACTGTTTTTT. This sequence encodes CAGVAGDEKLFF.

The V gene is TRBV6-6, the J gene TRBJ2-1; D is perhaps TRBD2 (6 bases). This CDR3 contains 15 residues. V gave up 6 bases and J gave up 0 bases, with 12 bases separating them. Germline assignment: CDR1 MNHNY and CDR2 SVGAGI (reference sequence). CDR3 in amino acids: CASSAGRPSYNEQFF. DNA of the CDR3: TGTGCCAGCAGCGCTGGGAGGCCCTCCTACAATGAGCAGTTCTTC.

V is TRBV10-3 and J is TRBJ2-2, with TRBD1 matching 9 bases. Germline lookup yields CDR1 ENHRY and CDR2 SYGVKD. With V trimmed by 6 bases and J by 1 base, 3 bases remained unmatched. This CDR3 contains 15 residues. This CDR3 reads CAIRPGQGNTGELFF. CDR3 DNA: TGTGCCATCAGACCGGGACAGGGGAACACCGGGGAGCTGTTTTTT.

This clone was seen more than once but under ten times. The chain carries TRBV6-4 and TRBJ2-7; 9 bases are shared with TRBD2. Germline assignment: CDR1 MRHNA and CDR2 SNTAGT. The CDR3 is 14 residues long. With V trimmed by 4 bases and J by 0 bases, 1 base remained unmatched. The CDR3 DNA reads as TGTGCCAGCAGTGTGACTAGCGGCTCCTACGAGCAGTACTTC. Translation: CASSVTSGSYEQYF.

This sequence joins TRBV12-3 or TRBV12-4 and TRBJ2-1; the D gene is possibly TRBD1 (6 bases). V lost 5 bases and J lost 6, with 8 bases in between. This CDR3 has 12 amino acids. CDR3 sequence reads: CASSPGVNEQFF. The CDR3 nucleotides read TGTGCCAGCAGTCCAGGGGTCAATGAGCAGTTCTTC.

The chain employs TRBV5-1 and TRBJ1-4, with D perhaps matching TRBD1 (5 bases). Deletions cut 1 base from V and 6 bases from J, with 13 bases between. The CDR3 has 15 amino acids. Germline V lookup: CDR1 SGHRS, CDR2 YFSETQ. CDR3 residues: CASSLLGPPDEKLFF. CDR3 DNA: TGCGCCAGCAGCTTGCTGGGGCCCCCGGATGAAAAACTGTTTTTT.

The chain links TRBV30 to TRBJ1-1; perhaps TRBD1 as D (6 bases). CDR1 is GTSNPN, CDR2 SVGIG, per germline (reference sequence). Deletions cut 1 base from V and 1 base from J, with 10 bases between. This CDR3 contains 14 residues. CDR3 protein: CAWSAQGPNTEAFF. The CDR3 DNA reads TGTGCCTGGAGTGCACAGGGTCCGAACACTGAAGCTTTCTTT.

The rearrangement uses TRBV19 and TRBJ1-4; 8 bases agree with TRBD1. Trimming at V came to 10 bases and at J to 5 bases, leaving 18 bases not matched to a gene. The CDR3 loop spans 17 amino acids. Per germline, CDR1 LNHDA and CDR2 SQIVND (reference sequence). CDR3 amino acids: CATSTGTGVQGNEKLFF. The CDR3 bases are TGTGCCACCTCAACAGGGACAGGCGTGCAGGGGAATGAAAAACTGTTTTTT.

This clone was counted once. The V call is TRBV5-4, the J call TRBJ2-5; the match to TRBD2 covers 13 bases. With V trimmed by 0 bases and J by 14 bases, 10 bases remained unmatched. The CDR3 loop spans 15 amino acids. Germline V lookup: CDR1 SGHNT, CDR2 YYREEE (reference sequence). The CDR3 reads CASSLGGTSGNVGYF. The CDR3 region has the DNA TGTGCCAGCAGCTTGGGGGGGACTAGCGGGAACGTGGGCTACTTC.

V is TRBV5-8 and J is TRBJ1-2; 7 bases are shared with TRBD1. The CDR3 consists of 14 residues. V was clipped by 0 bases and J by 5 bases; unmatched bases: 4. Germline CDR1 is SGHTS and CDR2 is YDEGEE. In nucleotides, the CDR3 is TGTGCCAGCAGCTTGGGGGGGACAGTTTATGGCTACACCTTC. Amino acids: CASSLGGTVYGYTF.

The V gene is TRBV18, the J gene TRBJ1-4, with 7 bases that match TRBD1. Trimming took 3 bases from V and 8 from J; bases not matched to a gene: 9. The CDR3 has 15 amino acids. Germline V gene data show CDR1 as KGHSH and CDR2 as LQKENI. The CDR3 loop is CASSPLIGQAEKLFF. CDR3 DNA sequence: TGTGCCAGCTCACCCTTGATCGGACAGGCCGAAAAACTGTTTTTT.

This sequence joins TRBV5-1 and TRBJ2-7, with D perhaps matching TRBD1 (5 bases). Germline CDR1 reads SGHRS; CDR2 reads YFSETQ. The ends were cut back, 0 bases at V and 3 bases at J, with 13 bases in the middle. The CDR3 is 15 residues long. The CDR3 region is CASSLGQGQHYEQYF. In DNA, the CDR3 is TGCGCCAGCAGCTTGGGGCAGGGCCAGCACTACGAGCAGTACTTC.

The V gene is TRBV3-1 (or the pseudogene TRBV3-2), the J gene TRBJ2-6, with D tentatively TRBD2 (7 bases). This CDR3 spans 18 amino acids. V lost 6 bases and J lost 1, with 19 bases in between. Germline CDR1 is LGHDT and CDR2 is YNNKEL (reference sequence). CDR3 bases: TGTGCCAGCAGTCCCCCGGGGGGCGTCGAATCTGGGGCCAACGTCCTGACTTTC. Residues: CASSPPGGVESGANVLTF.

This rearrangement joins TRBV12-5 to TRBJ1-1; D unresolved. The CDR3 covers 12 residues. Germline V gives CDR1 LGHNT, CDR2 FRNRAP. V was shortened by 5 bases and J by 4 bases, with 8 bases between the two germline ends. The CDR3 reads CASGLGSTEAFF. CDR3 DNA sequence: TGTGCTAGTGGTCTCGGGAGCACTGAAGCTTTCTTT.

This clone was found once. V and J are TRBV2 and TRBJ1-5; 7 nucleotides align to TRBD1. Germline-derived CDR1 and CDR2 are SNHLY and FYNNEI. This CDR3 region has 13 residues. V dropped 6 bases and J dropped 5; count of bases not matched to a gene: 4. DNA for the CDR3: TGTGCCAGCAGGGGGGACAGCTATCAGCCCCAGCATTTT. Its translation: CASRGDSYQPQHF. The full variable domain, rest sourced from reference TRBV2 and TRBJ1-5, is EPEVTQTPSHQVTQMGQEVILRCVPISNHLYFYWYRQILGQKVEFLVSFYNNEISEKSEIFDDQFSVERPDGSNFTLKIRSTKLEDSAMYFCASRGDSYQPQHFGDGTRLSIL.

The rearrangement links TRBV6-5 to TRBJ1-5; D is undetermined. Per the germline V gene, CDR1 is MNHEY and CDR2 is SVGAGI. The V gene lost 4 bases and the J gene lost 3 bases, with 13 bases spanning the gap. This CDR3 has 15 residues. Here the CDR3 DNA reads TGTGCCAGCAGTTCGGCCCGGGGTGTCAATCAGCCCCAGCATTTT. This sequence encodes CASSSARGVNQPQHF.